The clone carrying this T cell receptor (beta chain) showed up many times. What it recognizes is unknown. Thyroid surgery was performed in patients who had received no treatment beforehand. CDR1 and CDR2 from the germline V gene are LGHNA and YNFKEQ. This CDR3 is 14 amino acids long. The V end lost 0 bases, the J end lost 4 bases, and 9 bases lay between the germline ends. The sample is drawn from a study of metastatic and nonmetastatic thyroid tumors. On the study more broadly: From malignant and benign thyroid patients, repertoires in blood and in tumor or nodule tissue were compared. Notes on the study in general: Compared with benign nodules, malignant thyroid tumors were reported to have significantly higher TCR beta diversity in both blood and tumor.

Source study methods: Construction of a distant-metastasis classifier for papillary thyroid cancer relied on CDR3 differences across clinicopathological groups. TCRdb redid the clone calls on the PCR reads using MiXCR. TCRdb's processing, not the authors', yielded these V and J calls. In the table there are tens of thousands of clones, 20% of which are singletons. The receptor's source is a female donor with papillary thyroid cancer or a benign thyroid nodule (not recorded which). Some clones in this sample may be carry-over from other donors' samples. Source material: adjacent normal tissue. This chain connects TRBV4-2 to TRBJ1-2, with D unclear. The CDR3 DNA reads as TGTGCCAGCAGCCAAGAGGGCGGAAGCTATGGCTACACCTTC. As protein: CASSQEGGSYGYTF.